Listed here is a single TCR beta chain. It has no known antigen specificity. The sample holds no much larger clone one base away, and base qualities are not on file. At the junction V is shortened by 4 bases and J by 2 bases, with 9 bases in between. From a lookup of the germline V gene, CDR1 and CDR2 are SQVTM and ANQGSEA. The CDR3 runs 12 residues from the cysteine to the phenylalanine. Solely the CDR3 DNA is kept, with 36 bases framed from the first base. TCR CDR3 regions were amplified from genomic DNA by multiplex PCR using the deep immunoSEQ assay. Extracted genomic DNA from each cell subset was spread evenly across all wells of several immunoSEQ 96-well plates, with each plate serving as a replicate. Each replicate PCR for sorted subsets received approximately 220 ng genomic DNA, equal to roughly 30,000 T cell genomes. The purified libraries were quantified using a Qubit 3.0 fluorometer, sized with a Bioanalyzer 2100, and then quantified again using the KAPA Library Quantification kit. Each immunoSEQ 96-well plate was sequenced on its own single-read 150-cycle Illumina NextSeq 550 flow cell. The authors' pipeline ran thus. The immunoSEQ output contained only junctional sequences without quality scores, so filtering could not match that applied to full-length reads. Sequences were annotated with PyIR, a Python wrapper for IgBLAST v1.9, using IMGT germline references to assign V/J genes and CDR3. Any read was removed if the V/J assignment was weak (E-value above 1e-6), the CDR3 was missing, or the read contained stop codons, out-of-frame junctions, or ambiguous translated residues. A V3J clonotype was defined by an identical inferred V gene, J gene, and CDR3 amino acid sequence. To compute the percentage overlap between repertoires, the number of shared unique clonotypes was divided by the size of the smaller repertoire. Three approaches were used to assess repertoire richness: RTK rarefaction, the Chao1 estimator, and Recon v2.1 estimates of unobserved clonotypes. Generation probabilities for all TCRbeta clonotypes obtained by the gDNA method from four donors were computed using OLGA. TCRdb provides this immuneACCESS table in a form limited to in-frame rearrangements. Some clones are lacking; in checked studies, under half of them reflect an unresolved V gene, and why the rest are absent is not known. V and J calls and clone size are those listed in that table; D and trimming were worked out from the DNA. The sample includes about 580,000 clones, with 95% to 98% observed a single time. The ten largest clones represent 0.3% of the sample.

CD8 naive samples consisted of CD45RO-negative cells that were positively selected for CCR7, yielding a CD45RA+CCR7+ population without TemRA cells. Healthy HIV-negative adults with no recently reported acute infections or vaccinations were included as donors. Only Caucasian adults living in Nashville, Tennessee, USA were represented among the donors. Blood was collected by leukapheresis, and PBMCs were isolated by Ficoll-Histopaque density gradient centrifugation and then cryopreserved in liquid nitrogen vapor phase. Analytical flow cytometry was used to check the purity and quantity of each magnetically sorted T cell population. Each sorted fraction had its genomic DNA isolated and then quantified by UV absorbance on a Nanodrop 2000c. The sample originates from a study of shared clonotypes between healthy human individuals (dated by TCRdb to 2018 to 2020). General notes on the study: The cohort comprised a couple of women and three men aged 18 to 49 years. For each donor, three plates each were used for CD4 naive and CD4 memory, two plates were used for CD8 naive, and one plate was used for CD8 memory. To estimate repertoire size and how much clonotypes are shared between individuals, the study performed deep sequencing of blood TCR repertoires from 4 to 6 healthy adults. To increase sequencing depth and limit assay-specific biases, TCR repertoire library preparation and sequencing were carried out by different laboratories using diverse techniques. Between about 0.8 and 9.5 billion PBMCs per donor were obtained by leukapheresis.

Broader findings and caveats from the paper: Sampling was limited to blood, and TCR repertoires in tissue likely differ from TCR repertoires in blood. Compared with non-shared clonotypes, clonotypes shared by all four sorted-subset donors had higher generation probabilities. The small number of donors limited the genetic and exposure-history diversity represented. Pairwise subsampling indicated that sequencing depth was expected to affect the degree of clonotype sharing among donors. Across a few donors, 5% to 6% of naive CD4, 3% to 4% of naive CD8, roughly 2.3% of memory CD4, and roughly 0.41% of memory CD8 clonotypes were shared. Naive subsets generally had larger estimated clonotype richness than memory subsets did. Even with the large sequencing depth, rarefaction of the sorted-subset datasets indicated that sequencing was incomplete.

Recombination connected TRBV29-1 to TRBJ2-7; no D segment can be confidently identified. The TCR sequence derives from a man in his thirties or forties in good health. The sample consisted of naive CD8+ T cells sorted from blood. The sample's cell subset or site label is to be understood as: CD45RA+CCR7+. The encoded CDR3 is CSVGDYPYEQYF. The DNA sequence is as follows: TGCAGCGTTGGGGATTACCCCTACGAGCAGTACTTC.